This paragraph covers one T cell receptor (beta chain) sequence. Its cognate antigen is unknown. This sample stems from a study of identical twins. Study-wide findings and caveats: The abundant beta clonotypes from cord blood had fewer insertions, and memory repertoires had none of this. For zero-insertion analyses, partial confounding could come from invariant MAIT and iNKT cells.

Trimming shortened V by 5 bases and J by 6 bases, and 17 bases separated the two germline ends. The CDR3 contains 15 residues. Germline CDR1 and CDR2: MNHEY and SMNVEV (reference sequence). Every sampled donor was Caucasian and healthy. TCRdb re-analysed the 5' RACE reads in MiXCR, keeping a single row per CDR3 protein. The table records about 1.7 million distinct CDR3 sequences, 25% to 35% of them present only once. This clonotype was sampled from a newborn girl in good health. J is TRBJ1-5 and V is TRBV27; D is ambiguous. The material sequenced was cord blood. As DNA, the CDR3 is TGTGCCAGCAGTCCCTCAGCAGGCCGCGCTCAGCCCCAGCATTTT. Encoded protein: CASSPSAGRAQPQHF.